This entry describes one TCR beta chain. The target antigen is unknown. Primers for the PCR totalled 60 Vbeta and 13 Jbeta. Sequenced by immunoSEQ multiplex PCR; TCRdb stores in-frame clones only, minus some. The sample records 90,000 to 120,000 clones, 9.5% to 13% being singletons. The data originate from a study of cytomegalovirus exposure and HLA in healthy donors. Findings of the study overall: Reported results showed that the classifier diagnosed cytomegalovirus status with high specificity and sensitivity. Accurate prediction of most subjects' HLA-A and HLA-B alleles from TCR beta sequences was reported. Altogether, about 160 TCR beta chains were recorded as cytomegalovirus-associated.

This receptor was taken from a man between 40 and 49 years old in good health and CMV-seropositive. Sequencing was carried out using PBMCs.

CDR3 in amino acids: CASSWGQVRETQYF. The CDR3 nucleotides read TGTGCCAGCAGCTGGGGACAGGTTAGGGAGACCCAGTACTTC. The rearrangement links TRBV5-5 to TRBJ2-5; 8 nucleotides agree with TRBD1. CDR1 and CDR2 from the germline V gene are SGHKS and YYEKEE (reference sequence). V dropped 3 bases and J dropped 5; count of bases not matched to a gene: 6. This CDR3 contains 14 residues.